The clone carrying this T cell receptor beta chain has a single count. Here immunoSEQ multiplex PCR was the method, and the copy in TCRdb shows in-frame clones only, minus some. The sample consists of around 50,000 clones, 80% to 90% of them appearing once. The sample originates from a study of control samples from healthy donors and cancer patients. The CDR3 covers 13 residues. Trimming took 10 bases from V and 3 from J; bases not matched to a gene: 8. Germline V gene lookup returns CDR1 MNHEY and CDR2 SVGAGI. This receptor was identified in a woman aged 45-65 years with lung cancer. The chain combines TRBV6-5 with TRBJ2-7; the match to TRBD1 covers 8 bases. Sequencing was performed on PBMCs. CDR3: CATRSGQDYEQYF. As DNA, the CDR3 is TGTGCCACCCGATCGGGACAGGACTACGAGCAGTACTTC.